The 22 T cell receptor beta chains in this list originate from one sample, sequenced in a study of blood T cell repertoires in COVID-19. Assay used: immunoSEQ multiplex PCR; TCRdb lists only in-frame clones, some missing. The sample lists more than 300,000 clones, more than 75% occurring once. Sequencing used peripheral blood. The receptors come from a woman aged 25 to 39 with COVID-19, enrolled during active disease.

This clone is a singleton in its sample. The V gene is TRBV28, the J gene TRBJ1-5; D might be TRBD1 (5 bases). The CDR3 loop spans 14 amino acids. V was trimmed by 5 bases and J by 6 bases, leaving 14 bases between them. Looked up from germline, CDR1 is MDHEN and CDR2 is SYDVKM. CDR3 coding DNA: TGTGCCAGCAGTCTCACGGGGGATTTTCAGCCCCAGCATTTT. Amino acid sequence: CASSLTGDFQPQHF.

The sample holds one count of this clone. This chain connects TRBV7-3 to TRBJ2-2; 7 nucleotides line up with TRBD1. The CDR3 consists of 15 residues. Germline V CDR1 and CDR2: SGHTA, FQGTGA. V shed 11 bases, J shed 4 bases, and the junction held 13 bases outside the gene matches. DNA of the CDR3: TGTGCCTCCGGGCAGGGGGAAATAGGCACCGGGGAGCTGTTTTTT. Residues: CASGQGEIGTGELFF.

This clone appeared once. The rearrangement joins TRBV3-1 (or the pseudogene TRBV3-2) to TRBJ2-1, with TRBD2 matching 9 bases. The CDR3 is 15 amino acids. From germline, CDR1 is LGHDT and CDR2 YNNKEL (reference sequence). Losses at the gene ends were 0 bases for V and 12 bases for J; bases not matched to a gene: 9. The DNA for the CDR3 is TGTGCCAGCAGCCAAGATCGGGCTAGCGGGGCGGGGCAGTTCTTC. Amino acids: CASSQDRASGAGQFF.

Points on this clone: Within the sample, other DNA sequences also encode this same CDR3. The J gene is TRBJ2-5, the V gene TRBV5-1; 12 bases align to TRBD2. The CDR3 length is 15 residues. The V gene's germline CDR1 is SGHRS and CDR2 YFSETQ. V was pared by 2 bases and J by 2 bases, with 1 base of the junction left unmatched. This CDR3 reads CASSFGTSGQETQYF. The CDR3 DNA is TGCGCCAGCAGCTTCGGGACTAGCGGGCAAGAGACCCAGTACTTC.

This rearrangement joins TRBV6-5 to TRBJ2-1; 9 positions agree with TRBD2. This CDR3 spans 13 amino acids. V was clipped by 5 bases and J by 6 bases; unmatched bases: 2. Germline CDR1 is MNHEY and CDR2 is SVGAGI. The CDR3 coding sequence is TGTGCCAGCAGTACACTAGCGGGCAATGAGCAGTTCTTC. Translating gives CASSTLAGNEQFF.

The chain uses TRBV9 and TRBJ1-1; 8 bases map to TRBD1. The CDR3 consists of 15 residues. The germline V gene has CDR1 SGDLS and CDR2 YYNGEE. V gave up 4 bases and J gave up 2 bases; unmatched junction bases: 7. CDR3 in DNA: TGTGCCAGCAGCCCATTTGGACAGGGTAACACTGAAGCTTTCTTT. Protein sequence: CASSPFGQGNTEAFF.

The J gene is TRBJ2-5, the V gene TRBV18; D possibly corresponds to TRBD2 (5 bases). The germline gives CDR1 KGHSH, CDR2 LQKENI. This CDR3 is built from 14 residues. With 1 base removed from V and 9 bases from J, the gap between germline ends came to 15 bases. The CDR3 is CASSPQDGIGAQYF. For the CDR3, the DNA is TGTGCCAGCTCACCACAGGACGGGATCGGGGCCCAGTACTTC. The entire variable domain, with the rest obtained from reference TRBV18 and TRBJ2-5, is as follows: NAGVMQNPRHLVRRRGQEARLRCSPMKGHSHVYWYRQLPEEGLKFMVYLQKENIIDESGMPKERFSAEFPKEGPSILRIQQVVRGDSAAYFCASSPQDGIGAQYFGPGTRLLVL.

CDR3 in amino acids: CASSQDRYTEAFF. CDR3 bases: TGCGCCAGCAGCCAAGACCGGTACACTGAAGCTTTCTTT. V and J are TRBV4-1 and TRBJ1-1; D is ambiguous. V lost 0 bases, J lost 3 bases, and 5 bases lay in between. Germline assignment: CDR1 MGHRA and CDR2 YSYEKL. There are 13 residues in the CDR3.

The chain employs TRBV6-5 and TRBJ2-7; 7 bases align to TRBD1. The germline V gene has CDR1 MNHEY and CDR2 SVGAGI. The junction had 5 bases not matched to a gene; V was cut back by 2 bases and J by 4 bases. The CDR3 sequence is 14 residues long. CDR3 DNA: TGTGCCAGCAGTTACGGGGACAGATCATACGAGCAGTACTTC. Its translation: CASSYGDRSYEQYF.

The chain carries TRBV12-3 or TRBV12-4 and TRBJ1-2, with a weak D call TRBD1 (6 bases). There are 13 residues in the CDR3. The ends were cut back, 7 bases at V and 5 bases at J, with 14 bases in the middle. In DNA form, the CDR3 reads TGTGCCAGCACTTCGAGGCAGGGGTATGGCTACACCTTC. The encoded protein is CASTSRQGYGYTF.

This chain links TRBV27 with TRBJ2-2, with D perhaps TRBD1 (6 bases). This CDR3 comprises 13 residues. The V end was cut by 6 bases, the J end by 7 bases, with 12 bases between. Germline V gene data show CDR1 as MNHEY and CDR2 as SMNVEV (reference sequence). For the CDR3, the DNA is TGTGCCAGCAGACAAACAGGGAACGGGGAGCTGTTTTTT. It is translated as CASRQTGNGELFF.

The CDR3 DNA follows: TGTGCCAGCAGTGCTTCCGGGACAGGGTACAATGAGCAGTTCTTC. This sequence encodes CASSASGTGYNEQFF. The gene calls are TRBV9 and TRBJ2-1; 9 bases are a match to TRBD1. J was trimmed by 4 bases and V by 5 bases; bases with no gene match: 7. Germline CDR1 reads SGDLS; CDR2 reads YYNGEE. The CDR3 is made up of 15 amino acids.

The chain joins TRBV6-5 to TRBJ2-1; tentative D call: TRBD2 (6 bases). Germline V lookup: CDR1 MNHEY, CDR2 SVGAGI. This CDR3 contains 14 residues. V lost 1 base, J lost 7 bases, and 11 bases lay in between. The CDR3 bases are TGTGCCAGCAGTTACTTGGGACTCCAAAATGAGCAGTTCTTC. The encoded protein is CASSYLGLQNEQFF.

CDR3 protein: CASSPSAGGTNYGYTF. CDR3 nucleotide sequence: TGTGCCAGCTCACCATCAGCAGGGGGAACCAACTATGGCTACACCTTC. The chain couples TRBV18 to TRBJ1-2, with 7 bases lining up with TRBD1. The length of the CDR3 is 16 residues. The V segment lost 2 bases and the J segment 2 bases; nucleotides outside the gene matches: 8. The germline V gene encodes CDR1 KGHSH and CDR2 LQKENI.

The V gene is TRBV29-1, the J gene TRBJ1-2; D remains ambiguous. Trimming removed 6 bases from V and 6 bases from J, with 17 bases in between. The CDR3 covers 13 residues. Germline V CDR1 and CDR2: SQVTM, ANQGSEA. The CDR3 region has the DNA TGCAGCGTCCCGGACTTTCTCGGCGATGGCTACACCTTC. Translated, it gives CSVPDFLGDGYTF.

In nucleotides, the CDR3 is TGTGCCAGCAGTACTAGCGGGTTGACCTACGAGCAGTACTTC. It specifies CASSTSGLTYEQYF. The J gene is TRBJ2-7, the V gene TRBV7-2, with 9 positions matching TRBD2. In germline, CDR1 is SGHTA, CDR2 FQGNSA. There are 14 residues in the CDR3. The trim removed 6 bases at V and 2 bases at J, leaving 5 bases unmatched.

V is TRBV19 and J is TRBJ2-6; possible D gene TRBD1, 6 bases. V was shortened by 5 bases and J by 0 bases, with 11 bases between the two germline ends. The CDR3 consists of 16 residues. Per the germline V gene, CDR1 is LNHDA and CDR2 is SQIVND (reference sequence). CDR3 DNA: TGTGCCAGTAGTCCTAGACAGGTCTCTGGGGCCAACGTCCTGACTTTC. Translated: CASSPRQVSGANVLTF.

The rearrangement uses TRBV2 and TRBJ2-1; TRBD1 might be the D (6 bases). CDR3 length equals 15 residues. Trimming removed 5 bases from V and 3 bases from J, with 14 bases in between. Per the germline V gene, CDR1 is SNHLY and CDR2 is FYNNEI. CDR3 sequence reads: CASSREGTIYNEQFF. The CDR3 bases are TGTGCCAGCAGTAGAGAAGGGACAATCTACAATGAGCAGTTCTTC.

DNA for the CDR3: TGTGCCAGCAGGGGTGGGGCCACAGGAGCGCTCAGCAATCAGCCCCAGCATTTT. Its protein product is CASRGGATGALSNQPQHF. The chain joins TRBV27 to TRBJ1-5; D might be TRBD1 (5 bases). The CDR3 spans 18 residues. The V and J ends lost 6 bases and 1 base respectively, with 22 bases between them. Germline CDR1 is MNHEY and CDR2 is SMNVEV (reference sequence).

This chain connects TRBV28 to TRBJ2-7; D possibly corresponds to TRBD2 (6 bases). From germline, CDR1 is MDHEN and CDR2 SYDVKM. The V gene lost 2 bases and the J gene lost 0 bases, with 11 bases spanning the gap. There are 15 residues in the CDR3. The CDR3 coding sequence is TGTGCCAGCAGTTTAATCCGGGAGACCTCCTACGAGCAGTACTTC. This encodes CASSLIRETSYEQYF.

The V and J genes are TRBV6-6 and TRBJ1-5; perhaps TRBD1 as D (6 bases). CDR3 length: 15 amino acids. With 5 bases removed from V and 6 bases from J, the gap between germline ends came to 17 bases. Germline loops: CDR1 MNHNY, CDR2 SVGAGI (reference sequence). The CDR3, as DNA: TGTGCCAGCAGTCGAGCCCAAACAGGGCCTCAGCCCCAGCATTTT. This sequence encodes CASSRAQTGPQPQHF.

The chain joins TRBV7-9 to TRBJ1-5; 7 nucleotides line up with TRBD1. Per the germline V gene, CDR1 is SEHNR and CDR2 is FQNEAQ (reference sequence). The CDR3 length is 14 residues. The V segment lost 5 bases and the J segment 9 bases; nucleotides outside the gene matches: 10. For the CDR3, the DNA is TGTGCCAGCAGCGGAACAGGGGCCGGGTCGCCCCAGCATTTT. Translating gives CASSGTGAGSPQHF. The whole variable domain, remainder taken from reference TRBV7-9 and TRBJ1-5, is DTGVSQNPRHKITKRGQNVTFRCDPISEHNRLYWYRQTLGQGPEFLTYFQNEAQLEKSRLLSDRFSAERPKGSFSTLEIQRTEQGDSAMYLCASSGTGAGSPQHFGDGTRLSIL.